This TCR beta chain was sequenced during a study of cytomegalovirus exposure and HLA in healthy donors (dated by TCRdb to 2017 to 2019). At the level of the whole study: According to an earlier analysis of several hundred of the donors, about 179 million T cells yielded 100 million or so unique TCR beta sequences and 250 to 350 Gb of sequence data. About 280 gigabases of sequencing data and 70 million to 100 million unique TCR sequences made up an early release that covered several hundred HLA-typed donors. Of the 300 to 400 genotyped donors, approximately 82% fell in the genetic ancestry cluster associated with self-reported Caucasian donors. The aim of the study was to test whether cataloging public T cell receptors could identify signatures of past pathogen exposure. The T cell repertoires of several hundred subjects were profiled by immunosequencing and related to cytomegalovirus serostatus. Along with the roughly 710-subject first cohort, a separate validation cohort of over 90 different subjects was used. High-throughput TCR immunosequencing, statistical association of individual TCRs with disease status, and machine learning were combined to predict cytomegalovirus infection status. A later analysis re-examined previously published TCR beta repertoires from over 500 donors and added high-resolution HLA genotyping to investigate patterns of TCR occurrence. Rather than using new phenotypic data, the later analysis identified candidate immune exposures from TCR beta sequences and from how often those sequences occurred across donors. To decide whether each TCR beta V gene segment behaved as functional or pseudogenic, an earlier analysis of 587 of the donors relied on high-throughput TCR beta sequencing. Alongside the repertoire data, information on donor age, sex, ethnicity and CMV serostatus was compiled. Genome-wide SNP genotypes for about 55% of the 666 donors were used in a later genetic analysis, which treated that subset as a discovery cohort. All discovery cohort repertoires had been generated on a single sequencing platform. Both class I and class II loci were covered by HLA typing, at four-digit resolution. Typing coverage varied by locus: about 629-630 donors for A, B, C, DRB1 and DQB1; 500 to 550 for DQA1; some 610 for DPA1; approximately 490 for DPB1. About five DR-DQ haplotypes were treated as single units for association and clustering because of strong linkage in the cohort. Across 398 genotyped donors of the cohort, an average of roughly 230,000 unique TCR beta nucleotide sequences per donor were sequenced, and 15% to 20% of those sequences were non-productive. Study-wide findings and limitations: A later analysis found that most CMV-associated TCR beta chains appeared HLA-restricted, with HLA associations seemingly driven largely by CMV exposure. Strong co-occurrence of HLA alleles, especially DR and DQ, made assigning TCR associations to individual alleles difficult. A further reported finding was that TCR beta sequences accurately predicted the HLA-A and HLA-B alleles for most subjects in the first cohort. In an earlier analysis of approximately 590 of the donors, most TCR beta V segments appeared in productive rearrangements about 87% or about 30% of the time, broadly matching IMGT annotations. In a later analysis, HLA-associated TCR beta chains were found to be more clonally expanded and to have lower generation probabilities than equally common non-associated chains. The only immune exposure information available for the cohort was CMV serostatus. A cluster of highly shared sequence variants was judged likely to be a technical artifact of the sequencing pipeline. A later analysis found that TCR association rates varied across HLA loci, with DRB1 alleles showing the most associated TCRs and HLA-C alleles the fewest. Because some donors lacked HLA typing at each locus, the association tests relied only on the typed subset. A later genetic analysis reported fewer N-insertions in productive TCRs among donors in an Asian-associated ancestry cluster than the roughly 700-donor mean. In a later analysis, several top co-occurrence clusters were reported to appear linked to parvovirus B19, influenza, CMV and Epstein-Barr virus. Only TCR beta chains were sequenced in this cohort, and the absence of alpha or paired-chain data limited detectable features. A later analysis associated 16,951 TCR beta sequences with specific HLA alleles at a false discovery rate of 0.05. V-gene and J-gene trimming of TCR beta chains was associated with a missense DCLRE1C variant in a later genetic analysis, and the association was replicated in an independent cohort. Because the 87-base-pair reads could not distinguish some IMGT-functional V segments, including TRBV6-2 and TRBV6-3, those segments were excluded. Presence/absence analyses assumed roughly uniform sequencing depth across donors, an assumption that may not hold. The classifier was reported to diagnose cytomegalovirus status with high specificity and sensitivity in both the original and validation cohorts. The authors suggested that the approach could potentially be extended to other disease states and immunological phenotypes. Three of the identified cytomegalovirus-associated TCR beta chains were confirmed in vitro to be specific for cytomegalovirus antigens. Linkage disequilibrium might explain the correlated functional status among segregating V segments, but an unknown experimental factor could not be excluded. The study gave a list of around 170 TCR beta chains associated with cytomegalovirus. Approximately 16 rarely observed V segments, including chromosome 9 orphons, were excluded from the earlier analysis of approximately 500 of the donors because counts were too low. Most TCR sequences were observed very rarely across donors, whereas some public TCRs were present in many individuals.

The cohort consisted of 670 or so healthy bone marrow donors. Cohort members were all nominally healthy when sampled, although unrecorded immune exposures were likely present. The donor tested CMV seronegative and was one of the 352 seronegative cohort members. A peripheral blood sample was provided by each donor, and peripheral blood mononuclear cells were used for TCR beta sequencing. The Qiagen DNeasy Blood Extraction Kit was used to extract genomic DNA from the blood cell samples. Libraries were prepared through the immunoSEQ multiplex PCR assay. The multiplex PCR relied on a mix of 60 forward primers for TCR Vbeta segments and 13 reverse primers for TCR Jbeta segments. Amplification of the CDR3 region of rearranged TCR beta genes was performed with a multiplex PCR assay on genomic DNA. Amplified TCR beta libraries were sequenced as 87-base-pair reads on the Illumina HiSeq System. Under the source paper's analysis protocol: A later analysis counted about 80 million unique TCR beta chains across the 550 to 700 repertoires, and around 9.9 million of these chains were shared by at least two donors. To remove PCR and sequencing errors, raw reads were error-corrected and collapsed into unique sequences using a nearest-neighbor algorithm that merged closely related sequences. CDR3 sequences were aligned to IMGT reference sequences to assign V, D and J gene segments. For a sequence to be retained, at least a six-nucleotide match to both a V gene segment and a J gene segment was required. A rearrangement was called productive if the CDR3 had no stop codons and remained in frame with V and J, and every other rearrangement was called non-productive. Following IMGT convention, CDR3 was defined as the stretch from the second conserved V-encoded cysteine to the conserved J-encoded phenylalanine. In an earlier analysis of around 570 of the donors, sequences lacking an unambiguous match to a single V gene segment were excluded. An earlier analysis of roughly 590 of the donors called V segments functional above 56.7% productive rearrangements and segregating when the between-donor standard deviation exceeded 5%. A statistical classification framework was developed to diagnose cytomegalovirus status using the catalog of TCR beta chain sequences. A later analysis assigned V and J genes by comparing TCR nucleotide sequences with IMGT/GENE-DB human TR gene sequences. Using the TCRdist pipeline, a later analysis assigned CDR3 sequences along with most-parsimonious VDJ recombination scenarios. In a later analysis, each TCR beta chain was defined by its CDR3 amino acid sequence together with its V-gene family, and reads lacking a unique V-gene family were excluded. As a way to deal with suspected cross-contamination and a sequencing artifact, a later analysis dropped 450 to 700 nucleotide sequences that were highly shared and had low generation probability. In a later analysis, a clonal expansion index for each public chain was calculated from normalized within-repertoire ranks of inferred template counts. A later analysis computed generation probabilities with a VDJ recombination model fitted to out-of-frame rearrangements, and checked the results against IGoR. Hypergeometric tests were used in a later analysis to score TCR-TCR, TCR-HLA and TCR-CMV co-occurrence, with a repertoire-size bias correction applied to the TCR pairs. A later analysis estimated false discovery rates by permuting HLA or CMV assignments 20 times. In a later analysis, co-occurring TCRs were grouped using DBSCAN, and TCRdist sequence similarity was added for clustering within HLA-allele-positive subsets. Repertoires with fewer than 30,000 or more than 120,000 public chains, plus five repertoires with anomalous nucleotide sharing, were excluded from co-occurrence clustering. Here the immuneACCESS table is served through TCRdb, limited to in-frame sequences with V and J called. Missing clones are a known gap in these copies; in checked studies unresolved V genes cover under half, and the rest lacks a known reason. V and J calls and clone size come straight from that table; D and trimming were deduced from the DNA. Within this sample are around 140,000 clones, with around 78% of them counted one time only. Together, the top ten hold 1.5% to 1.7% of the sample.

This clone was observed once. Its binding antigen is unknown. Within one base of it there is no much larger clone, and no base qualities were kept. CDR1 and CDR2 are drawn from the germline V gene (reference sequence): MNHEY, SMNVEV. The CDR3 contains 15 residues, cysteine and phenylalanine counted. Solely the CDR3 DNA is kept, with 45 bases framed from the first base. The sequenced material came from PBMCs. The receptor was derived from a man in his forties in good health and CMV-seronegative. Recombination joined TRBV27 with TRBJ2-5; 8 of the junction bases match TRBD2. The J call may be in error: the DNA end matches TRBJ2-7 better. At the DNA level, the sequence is TGTGCCAGCAGTTTAACCGGGGGGGGCCTCTACGAGCAGTACTTC. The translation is CASSLTGGGLYEQYF.